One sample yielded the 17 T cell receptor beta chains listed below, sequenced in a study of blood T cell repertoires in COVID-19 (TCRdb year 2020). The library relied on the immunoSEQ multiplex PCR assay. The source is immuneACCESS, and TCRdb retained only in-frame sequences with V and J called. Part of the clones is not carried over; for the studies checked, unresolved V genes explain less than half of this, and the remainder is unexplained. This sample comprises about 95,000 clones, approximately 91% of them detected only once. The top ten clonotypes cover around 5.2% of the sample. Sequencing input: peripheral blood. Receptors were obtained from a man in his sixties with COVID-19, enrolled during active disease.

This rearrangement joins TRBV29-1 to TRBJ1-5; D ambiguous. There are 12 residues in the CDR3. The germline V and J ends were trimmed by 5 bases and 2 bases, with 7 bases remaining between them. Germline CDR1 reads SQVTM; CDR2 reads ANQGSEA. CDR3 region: CSVIGGNQPQHF. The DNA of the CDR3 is TGCAGCGTTATCGGGGGCAATCAGCCCCAGCATTTT.

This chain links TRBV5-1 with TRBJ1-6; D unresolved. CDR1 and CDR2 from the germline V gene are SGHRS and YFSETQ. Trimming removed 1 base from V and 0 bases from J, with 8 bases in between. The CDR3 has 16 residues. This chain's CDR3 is CASSLTQSSYNSPLHF. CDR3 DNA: TGCGCCAGCAGCTTGACACAGAGCTCCTATAATTCACCCCTCCACTTT.

DNA for the CDR3: TGTGCCAGCAGTTTGCAGGGGGCCGGGGAGCTGTTTTTT. The encoded protein is CASSLQGAGELFF. The V gene is TRBV28, the J gene TRBJ2-2; 7 nucleotides agree with TRBD1. The CDR3 has 13 amino acids. Germline V gene lookup returns CDR1 MDHEN and CDR2 SYDVKM. The J segment lost 6 bases and the V segment lost 3 bases, leaving 1 base of the junction unmatched.

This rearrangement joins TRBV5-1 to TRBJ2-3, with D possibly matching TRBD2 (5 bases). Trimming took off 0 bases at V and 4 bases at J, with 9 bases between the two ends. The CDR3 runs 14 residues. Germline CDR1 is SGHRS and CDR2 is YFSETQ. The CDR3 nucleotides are TGCGCCAGCAGCTTGGGCACTAGTCCAGATACGCAGTATTTT. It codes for CASSLGTSPDTQYF.

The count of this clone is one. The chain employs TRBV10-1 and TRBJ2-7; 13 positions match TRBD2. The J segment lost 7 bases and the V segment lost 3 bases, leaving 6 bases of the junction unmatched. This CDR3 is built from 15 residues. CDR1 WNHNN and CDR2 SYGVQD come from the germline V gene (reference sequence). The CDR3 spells CASSDSGTSGIEQYF. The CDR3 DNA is TGCGCCAGCAGTGACTCCGGGACTAGCGGGATTGAGCAGTACTTC.

The CDR3 DNA reads as TGCGCCAGCAGCTTGGTAGTTAGCGGGAGGAATGAGCAGTTCTTC. It is translated as CASSLVVSGRNEQFF. This chain links TRBV5-1 with TRBJ2-1; 10 bases match TRBD2. The CDR3 runs to 15 residues. Germline values: CDR1 SGHRS, CDR2 YFSETQ. V was pared by 0 bases and J by 7 bases, with 4 bases of the junction left unmatched.

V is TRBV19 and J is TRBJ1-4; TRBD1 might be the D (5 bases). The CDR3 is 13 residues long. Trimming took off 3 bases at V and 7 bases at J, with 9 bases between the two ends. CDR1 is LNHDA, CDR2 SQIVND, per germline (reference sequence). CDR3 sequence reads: CASSIQGGEKLFF. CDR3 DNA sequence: TGTGCCAGTAGTATTCAGGGTGGTGAAAAACTGTTTTTT.

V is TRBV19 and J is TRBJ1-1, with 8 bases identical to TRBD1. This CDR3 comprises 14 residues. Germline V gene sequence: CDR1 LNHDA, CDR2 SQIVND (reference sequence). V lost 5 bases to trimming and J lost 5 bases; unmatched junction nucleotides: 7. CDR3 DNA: TGTGCCAGTAGTCGAGACAGGGGACGGACTGAAGCTTTCTTT. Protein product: CASSRDRGRTEAFF.

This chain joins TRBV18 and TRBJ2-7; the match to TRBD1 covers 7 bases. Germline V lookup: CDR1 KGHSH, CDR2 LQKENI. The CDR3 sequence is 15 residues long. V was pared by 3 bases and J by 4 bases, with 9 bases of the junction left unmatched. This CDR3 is CASSPPGQRGYEQYF. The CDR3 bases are TGTGCCAGCTCACCCCCGGGACAGAGGGGATACGAGCAGTACTTC.

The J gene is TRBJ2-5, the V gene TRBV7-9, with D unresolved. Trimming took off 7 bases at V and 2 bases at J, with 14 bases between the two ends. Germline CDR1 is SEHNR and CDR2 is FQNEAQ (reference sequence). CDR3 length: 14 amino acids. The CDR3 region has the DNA TGTGCCAGCATTCCACCCGCTAGACAAGAGACCCAGTACTTC. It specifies CASIPPARQETQYF.

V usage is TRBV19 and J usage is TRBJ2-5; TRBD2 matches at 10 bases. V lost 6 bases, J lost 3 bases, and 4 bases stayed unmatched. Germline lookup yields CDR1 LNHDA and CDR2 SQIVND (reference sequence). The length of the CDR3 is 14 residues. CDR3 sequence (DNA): TGTGCCAGTAGGAATCTAGCGGGGGAAGAGACCCAGTACTTC. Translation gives CASRNLAGEETQYF.

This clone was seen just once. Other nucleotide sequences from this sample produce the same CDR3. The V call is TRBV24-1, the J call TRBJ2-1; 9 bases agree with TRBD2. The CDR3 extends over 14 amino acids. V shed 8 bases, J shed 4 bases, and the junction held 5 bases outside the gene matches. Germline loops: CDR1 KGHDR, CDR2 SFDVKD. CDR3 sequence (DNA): TGTGCCACCAAGAAAGCGGGAGGTTACAATGAGCAGTTCTTC. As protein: CATKKAGGYNEQFF.

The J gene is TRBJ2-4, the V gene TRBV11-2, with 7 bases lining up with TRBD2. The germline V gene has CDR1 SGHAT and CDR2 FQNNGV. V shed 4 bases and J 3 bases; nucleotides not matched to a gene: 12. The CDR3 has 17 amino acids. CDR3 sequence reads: CASSSVAGEGVKNIQYF. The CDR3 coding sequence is TGTGCCAGCAGCTCAGTGGCCGGGGAGGGAGTCAAAAACATTCAGTACTTC.

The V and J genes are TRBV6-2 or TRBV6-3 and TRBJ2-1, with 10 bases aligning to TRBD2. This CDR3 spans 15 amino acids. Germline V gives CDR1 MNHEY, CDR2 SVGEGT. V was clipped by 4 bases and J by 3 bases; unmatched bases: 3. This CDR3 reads CASSSRLAGYNEQFF. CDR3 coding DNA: TGTGCCAGCAGTTCGCGACTAGCGGGCTACAATGAGCAGTTCTTC.

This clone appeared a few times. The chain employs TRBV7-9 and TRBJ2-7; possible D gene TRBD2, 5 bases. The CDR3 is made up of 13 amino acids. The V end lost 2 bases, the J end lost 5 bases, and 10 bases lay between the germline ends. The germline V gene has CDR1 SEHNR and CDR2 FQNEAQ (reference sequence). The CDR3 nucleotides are TGTGCCAGCAGCTTACCAGGACTCCACGAGCAGTACTTC. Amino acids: CASSLPGLHEQYF.

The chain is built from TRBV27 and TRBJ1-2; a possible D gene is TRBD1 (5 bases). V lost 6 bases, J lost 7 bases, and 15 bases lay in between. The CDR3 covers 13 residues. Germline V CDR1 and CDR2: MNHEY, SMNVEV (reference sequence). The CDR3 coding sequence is TGTGCCAGCAGCCCGGACAATTTAAGTGGCTACACCTTC. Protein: CASSPDNLSGYTF.

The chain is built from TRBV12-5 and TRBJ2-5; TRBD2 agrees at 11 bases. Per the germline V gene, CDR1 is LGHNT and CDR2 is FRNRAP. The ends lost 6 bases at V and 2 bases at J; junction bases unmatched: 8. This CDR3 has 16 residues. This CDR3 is CASGLGTSGSQETQYF. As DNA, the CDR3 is TGTGCTAGTGGCCTTGGGACTAGCGGTTCACAAGAGACCCAGTACTTC.